This TCR beta chain was observed in a study of T cell responses to AZD1222 COVID-19 vaccine. Overall study results and limits: Just a handful of AZD1222 recipients tested seropositive at baseline. Donors were chiefly white British, with a greater number of females, and clonal diversity was perhaps underestimated.

This CDR3 region has 15 residues. Using immunoSEQ multiplex PCR, the repertoire was profiled, and TCRdb retains in-frame clones only, with some absent. Counted here are 150,000 to 200,000 clones, 85% to 95% occurring once; the ten biggest clones make up 10%. This clone appeared once. The antigen is unknown. The TCR comes from an adult in good health. This chain uses TRBV21-1 with TRBJ1-5. TRBV21-1 is a listed pseudogene. The sequenced sample was peripheral blood, obtained on day 0 of AZD1222 vaccination. The CDR3: CASSTFPGSNQPQHF. For the CDR3, the DNA is TGTGCCAGCAGCACTTTCCCGGGATCCAATCAGCCCCAGCATTTT.